The 24 T cell receptor beta chains given below trace back to one sample, sequenced in a study of cytomegalovirus exposure and HLA in healthy donors. With 60 Vbeta and 13 Jbeta primers, the PCR was carried out. The table came from immunoSEQ multiplex PCR; TCRdb's copy has only in-frame clones and leaves some out. The sample holds around 140,000 clones, 80% seen once. The sample consisted of PBMCs. The receptors were gathered from a middle-aged man in good health and CMV-seronegative.

This clone showed up just a few times. The chain links TRBV27 to TRBJ2-1; 11 nucleotides line up with TRBD2. Germline V gene sequence: CDR1 MNHEY, CDR2 SMNVEV (reference sequence). The CDR3 is 14 residues long. Germline trimming cut 5 bases from V and 7 bases from J; bases unmatched to any gene: 4. In DNA, the CDR3 is TGTGCCAGCAGTATTACTAGCGGGGGAAATGAGCAGTTCTTC. Protein sequence: CASSITSGGNEQFF.

The chain is built from TRBV30 and TRBJ1-2, with D maybe TRBD1 (5 bases). Germline CDR1 is GTSNPN and CDR2 is SVGIG (reference sequence). CDR3 length: 14 residues. The ends were cut back, 0 bases at V and 8 bases at J, with 16 bases in the middle. The CDR3 loop reads CAWSVLGGSWGYTF. The CDR3 coding sequence is TGTGCCTGGAGTGTATTGGGGGGGTCGTGGGGCTACACCTTC.

The V and J genes are TRBV10-2 and TRBJ2-2; 9 nucleotides align to TRBD1. CDR1 and CDR2 from the germline V gene are WSHSY and SAAADI. CDR3 size: 13 residues. V lost 9 bases and J lost 6; bases outside the gene matches: 5. CDR3: CARQGAAAGELFF. CDR3 coding DNA: TGCGCCAGACAGGGGGCGGCGGCCGGGGAGCTGTTTTTT.

The chain couples TRBV2 to TRBJ2-3; no firm D call. Between the trimmed V and J ends, which lost 6 bases and 0 bases, there was a span of 10 bases. The CDR3 totals 14 residues. Germline V gives CDR1 SNHLY, CDR2 FYNNEI. The CDR3 here is CASRPLQSTDTQYF. As DNA, the CDR3 is TGTGCCAGCAGGCCCCTACAGAGCACAGATACGCAGTATTTT.

This clone was seen once. The CDR3 spells CATSGQGVQETQYF. The CDR3 DNA sequence: TGTGCCACGTCCGGACAGGGGGTACAAGAGACCCAGTACTTC. The V and J genes are TRBV28 and TRBJ2-5; 10 nucleotides match TRBD1. Germline V gene sequence: CDR1 MDHEN, CDR2 SYDVKM. V lost 10 bases and J lost 2; bases outside the gene matches: 7. The CDR3 is 14 residues long.

The J gene is TRBJ2-3, the V gene TRBV10-1; a possible D gene is TRBD2 (6 bases). The CDR3 extends over 14 amino acids. Germline CDR1 is WNHNN and CDR2 is SYGVQD (reference sequence). V gave up 3 bases and J gave up 3 bases, with 10 bases separating them. CDR3 protein: CASSDLGRTDTQYF. The CDR3 region has the DNA TGCGCCAGCAGTGATCTGGGGAGGACAGATACGCAGTATTTT.

The J gene is TRBJ2-7, the V gene TRBV5-4; 11 bases are shared with TRBD2. V gave up 10 bases and J gave up 1 base; unmatched junction bases: 19. The V gene's germline CDR1 is SGHNT and CDR2 YYREEE (reference sequence). CDR3 length equals 18 residues. The CDR3 sequence: CAQQPSRISGGASYEQYF. CDR3 DNA sequence: TGTGCCCAGCAGCCAAGTAGGATTAGCGGGGGGGCATCCTACGAGCAGTACTTC.

This clone was seen once. The chain combines TRBV11-2 with TRBJ2-7; 8 positions match TRBD1. From germline, CDR1 is SGHAT and CDR2 FQNNGV. The CDR3 covers 14 residues. V lost 3 bases and J lost 4; bases outside the gene matches: 5. The CDR3 coding sequence is TGTGCCAGCAGCTTCTCCGACAGGGGTTACGAGCAGTACTTC. It translates to CASSFSDRGYEQYF.

This clone was counted between two and nine times. The chain recombines TRBV19 with TRBJ2-3, with 14 bases that match TRBD2. The CDR3 contains 15 residues. The germline gives CDR1 LNHDA, CDR2 SQIVND (reference sequence). The ends lost 6 bases at V and 14 bases at J; junction bases unmatched: 13. CDR3 DNA sequence: TGTGCCAGTAGCAAAGCCGGGACTAGCGGGAGAACCGGGTATTTT. Translated, it gives CASSKAGTSGRTGYF.

The chain links TRBV7-9 to TRBJ2-3; the match to TRBD1 covers 11 bases. The ends lost 3 bases at V and 3 bases at J; junction bases unmatched: 5. This CDR3 has 16 amino acids. Germline values: CDR1 SEHNR, CDR2 FQNEAQ (reference sequence). The DNA of the CDR3 is TGTGCCAGCAGCTTGCTGGGACAGGGGGAGACAGATACGCAGTATTTT. Amino acid sequence: CASSLLGQGETDTQYF.

The chain couples TRBV5-1 to TRBJ1-1; D is perhaps TRBD1 (5 bases). The CDR3 consists of 13 residues. Trimming cost V 0 bases and J 6 bases, with 9 bases left between them. Germline V gives CDR1 SGHRS, CDR2 YFSETQ. Here the CDR3 reads CASSLEGRAEAFF. CDR3 bases: TGCGCCAGCAGCTTGGAGGGGAGGGCTGAAGCTTTCTTT.

The rearrangement joins TRBV19 to TRBJ1-5; D might be TRBD1 (5 bases). CDR3 length equals 14 residues. V gave up 1 base and J gave up 3 bases, with 7 bases separating them. Germline V gene data show CDR1 as LNHDA and CDR2 as SQIVND (reference sequence). The DNA for the CDR3 is TGTGCCAGTAGTATAGGGGACTTCAATCAGCCCCAGCATTTT. Translation gives CASSIGDFNQPQHF.

This chain joins TRBV28 and TRBJ1-1; 8 nucleotides agree with TRBD1. Germline V gene data show CDR1 as MDHEN and CDR2 as SYDVKM. CDR3 length: 15 residues. Unmatched junction bases numbered 8, after V lost 4 bases and J lost 4 bases. The DNA of the CDR3 is TGTGCCAGCAGTTCCCACGGACAGGGCGGCACTGAAGCTTTCTTT. Amino acids: CASSSHGQGGTEAFF.

The CDR3 DNA sequence: TGTGCCAGCAGCTTAACAGGGACCCCCCGTTTCTTC. Translating it yields CASSLTGTPRFF. The chain combines TRBV5-6 with TRBJ2-1, with a possible D match to TRBD1 (6 bases). The CDR3 length is 12 residues. V gave up 2 bases and J gave up 16 bases, with 16 bases separating them. Germline CDR1 and CDR2: SGHDT and YYEEEE.

This clone was counted between two and nine times. The chain joins TRBV10-3 to TRBJ1-6; 7 nucleotides agree with TRBD1. This CDR3 region has 15 residues. Germline CDR1 is ENHRY and CDR2 is SYGVKD. The V gene end was trimmed by 4 bases and the J gene end by 6 bases; junction bases not matched to a gene: 6. The CDR3: CAISGQGGGNSPLHF. The CDR3 DNA follows: TGTGCCATCAGTGGCCAGGGGGGTGGTAATTCACCCCTCCACTTT.

J is TRBJ1-2 and V is TRBV7-2; D not certain. The CDR3 is 11 residues long. Trimming left V 1 base short and J 8 bases short, with 5 bases between. Germline V gives CDR1 SGHTA, CDR2 FQGNSA. The chain's CDR3 is CASSLVRGYTF. The CDR3 DNA follows: TGTGCCAGCAGCTTAGTTCGGGGCTACACCTTC. The full variable domain, with the rest looked up from reference TRBV7-2 and TRBJ1-2, is GAGVSQSPSNKVTEKGKDVELRCDPISGHTALYWYRQSLGQGLEFLIYFQGNSAPDKSGLPSDRFSAERTGGSVSTLTIQRTQQEDSAVYLCASSLVRGYTFGSGTRLTVV.

The chain employs TRBV6-5 and TRBJ2-7, with TRBD1 identical over 12 bases. Germline V CDR1 and CDR2: MNHEY, SVGAGI. The CDR3 extends over 15 amino acids. The ends lost 6 bases at V and 2 bases at J; junction bases unmatched: 5. The CDR3 region is CASRGGQGAAYEQYF. CDR3 bases: TGTGCCAGCAGGGGGGGACAGGGGGCGGCCTACGAGCAGTACTTC.

The V call is TRBV19, the J call TRBJ1-6, with D unclear. This CDR3 is built from 14 residues. Germline loops: CDR1 LNHDA, CDR2 SQIVND (reference sequence). Trimming removed 5 bases from V and 0 bases from J, with 5 bases in between. Here the CDR3 reads CASSPISYNSPLHF. The CDR3 coding sequence is TGTGCCAGTAGTCCCATCTCCTATAATTCACCCCTCCACTTT.

This chain uses TRBV25-1 with TRBJ1-4, with D perhaps TRBD1 (5 bases). V was pared by 6 bases and J by 8 bases, with 16 bases between. Germline CDR1 reads MGHDK; CDR2 reads SYGVNS. The CDR3 loop spans 14 amino acids. The CDR3 nucleotides are TGTGCCAGCAGCCTAGGGGACTCAATCGAAAAACTGTTTTTT. Translated, it gives CASSLGDSIEKLFF.

The chain joins TRBV10-1 to TRBJ1-1; possibly TRBD1 for D (5 bases). The CDR3 extends over 15 amino acids. V lost 6 bases and J lost 4, with 18 bases in between. The germline V gene encodes CDR1 WNHNN and CDR2 SYGVQD (reference sequence). The CDR3, as DNA: TGCGCCAGCAGCCCTACTAAAGCGGGGGGCACTGAAGCTTTCTTT. It is translated as CASSPTKAGGTEAFF.

This clone was seen only once. The chain uses TRBV5-6 and TRBJ1-4, with 9 positions matching TRBD1. CDR1 and CDR2 from the germline V gene are SGHDT and YYEEEE. The CDR3 runs to 14 residues. Trimming removed 0 bases from V and 6 bases from J; junction bases left unmatched: 0. For the CDR3, the DNA is TGTGCCAGCAGCTTGGGGACAGGGGATGAAAAACTGTTTTTT. This sequence encodes CASSLGTGDEKLFF.

This rearrangement joins TRBV30 to TRBJ2-1; TRBD1 matches at 7 bases. The length of the CDR3 is 13 residues. Germline V gene data show CDR1 as GTSNPN and CDR2 as SVGIG (reference sequence). V lost 3 bases to trimming and J lost 6 bases; unmatched junction nucleotides: 5. CDR3: CAWSVDRANEQFF. The DNA for the CDR3 is TGTGCCTGGAGCGTAGACAGGGCCAATGAGCAGTTCTTC.

The chain couples TRBV11-2 to TRBJ1-2, with D unclear. The CDR3 runs 14 residues. Looked up from germline, CDR1 is SGHAT and CDR2 is FQNNGV. The V end was cut by 1 base, the J end by 8 bases, with 14 bases between. Here the CDR3 DNA reads TGTGCCAGCAGCTTAGCAACCGGGGTGGCAGGCTACACCTTC. It encodes CASSLATGVAGYTF. Full variable domain (outside the CDR3, taken from reference TRBV11-2 and TRBJ1-2): EAGVAQSPRYKIIEKRQSVAFWCNPISGHATLYWYQQILGQGPKLLIQFQNNGVVDDSQLPKDRFSAERLKGVDSTLKIQPAKLEDSAVYLCASSLATGVAGYTFGSGTRLTVV.

The chain combines TRBV4-3 with TRBJ1-2, with D perhaps matching TRBD1 (6 bases). The V gene lost 1 base and the J gene lost 2 bases, with 11 bases spanning the gap. The CDR3 covers 15 residues. Per the germline V gene, CDR1 is LGHNA and CDR2 is YSLEER. DNA of the CDR3: TGCGCCAGCAGCCAAGGGACAGCCAGAAACTATGGCTACACCTTC. This translates into CASSQGTARNYGYTF.